The rows below give T cell receptor beta chains drawn from one sample of a study of T cell responses to AZD1222 COVID-19 vaccine. Profiling relied on immunoSEQ multiplex PCR, and the TCRdb table lists in-frame clones only, not all of them. Counted here are 150,000 or so clones, 90% occurring once; the ten biggest clones make up approximately 1.5%. Material: peripheral blood, obtained on day 0 of AZD1222 vaccination. The receptor source for this set is an adult in good health. Each CDR3 is given with its conserved first and last residue. Each record gives: J gene, V gene, D gene, clone size, CDR3 protein, CDR3 DNA. A D gene is named only where the DNA matches it firmly. The listing skips clone size in some rows; elsewhere it reads once, few, many or a size class.

TRBJ2-2,TRBV9,.,.,CASSVGGAGGELFF,TGTGCCAGCAGCGTTGGTGGGGCGGGCGGGGAGCTGTTTTTT
TRBJ2-1,TRBV9,TRBD2,.,CASSEIAGGGNEQFF,TGTGCCAGCAGCGAAATAGCGGGGGGAGGCAATGAGCAGTTCTTC
TRBJ1-1,TRBV18,.,once,CASSPGRRNTEAFF,TGTGCCAGCTCACCGGGCCGGAGGAACACTGAAGCTTTCTTT
TRBJ2-3,TRBV7-9,.,.,CASSSSGPTDTQYF,TGTGCCAGCAGCTCAAGCGGCCCCACAGATACGCAGTATTTT
TRBJ1-4,TRBV9,TRBD1,.,CASSASSGQFEKLFF,TGTGCCAGCAGCGCGAGTTCGGGACAGTTTGAAAAACTGTTTTTT
TRBJ1-1,TRBV29-1,.,.,CSVGQASEAFF,TGCAGCGTTGGACAGGCCTCTGAAGCTTTCTTT
TRBJ1-2,TRBV6-5,.,.,CASSPTSDRYTF,TGTGCCAGCAGTCCAACATCGGACCGCTACACCTTC
TRBJ2-7,TRBV11-2,TRBD1,once,CASSNNRGLGYEQYF,TGTGCCAGCAGCAATAACAGGGGGCTCGGCTACGAGCAGTACTTC
TRBJ1-2,TRBV19,.,.,CASSLGTEIYGYTF,TGTGCCAGTAGTTTAGGGACGGAAATCTATGGCTACACCTTC
TRBJ1-2,TRBV6-4,TRBD1,many,CASSEGQGLNGYTF,TGTGCCAGCAGTGAGGGACAGGGACTAAATGGCTACACCTTC
TRBJ1-6,TRBV5-4,TRBD1,.,CASSPGQGNSPLHF,TGTGCCAGCAGCCCAGGACAGGGCAATTCACCCCTCCACTTT
TRBJ2-5,TRBV19,.,.,CASSPRREATQYF,TGTGCCAGTAGTCCCCGCCGGGAAGCAACCCAGTACTTC
TRBJ1-1,TRBV4-2,.,.,CASSQDGPGTEAFF,TGTGCCAGCAGCCAAGATGGCCCAGGGACTGAAGCTTTCTTT
TRBJ2-6,TRBV3-1/TRBV3-2,TRBD1,.,CASRTGQALTGANVLTF,TGTGCCAGCAGGACCGGACAGGCCCTGACTGGGGCCAACGTCCTGACTTTC
TRBJ1-4,TRBV28,TRBD1,.,CASRPQGKDEKLFF,TGTGCCAGCAGGCCACAGGGGAAAGATGAAAAACTGTTTTTT
TRBJ1-4,TRBV15,.,once,CATSRGGTPNEKLFF,TGTGCCACCAGCAGAGGTGGGACCCCGAATGAAAAACTGTTTTTT